This T cell receptor beta chain stems from a study of beta chain features in type 1 diabetes. Study-wide findings and caveats: Shortening of TCRB CDR3s, moderate but significant, appeared in all four CD4+ subsets of Type 1 diabetes patients. A possible short-template PCR bias applies equally to patients and controls.

V lost 5 bases to trimming and J lost 4 bases, with 11 bases between them. From germline, CDR1 is SGHTA and CDR2 FQGNSA. The CDR3 has 13 amino acids. Around 100 mL of blood, on average, came from one heparinised draw per donor. Reverse transcribing all isolated RNA meant expressed TCRB transcripts were sequenced. This table comes from immunoSEQ multiplex PCR, and its TCRdb copy is limited to in-frame clones, with some not included. The table has roughly 400,000 clones, 9.6% seen once. This clone was seen a few times. Its antigen is currently unknown. This chain joins TRBV7-2 and TRBJ1-2; D uncertain. The sequenced sample was central memory CD4+ T cells from blood. This sequence was found in a man aged 30 to 45 with type 1 diabetes. CDR3 DNA: TGTGCCAGCAGCCCATTAGCCACCTATGGCTACACCTTC. Translated: CASSPLATYGYTF.